Here is one TCR beta chain with its context. Methods used by the authors: Scientists estimated how many nucleated cells there were by amplifying reference gene primers. The table came from immunoSEQ multiplex PCR; TCRdb's copy has only in-frame clones and leaves some out. For V, J and clone size, that table is used; D and trimming come from the DNA. Among over 100,000 clones listed, roughly 85% were seen once. This entry is derived from a study of blood T cell repertoires in COVID-19. Study context: There were acute and convalescent COVID-19 samples, and they came from the United States, Italy and Spain.

CDR3 size: 15 residues. Trimming pared 5 bases from V and 0 bases from J, leaving 12 bases between. Germline CDR1 reads SGHTA; CDR2 reads FQGNSA. The gene calls are TRBV7-2 and TRBJ2-3; tentatively, D is TRBD2 (6 bases). The material sequenced was peripheral blood. The clonotype originates from a man in his forties or fifties with acute or convalescent COVID-19. The CDR3 region is CASSGGRTSTDTQYF. The CDR3 DNA is TGTGCCAGCAGCGGGGGGAGGACTAGCACAGATACGCAGTATTTT.